This T cell receptor beta chain was sequenced in a study of early T cells in non-severe SARS-CoV-2 infection. CDR3 length equals 14 residues. V shed 5 bases and J 6 bases; nucleotides not matched to a gene: 8. One entry per CDR3 protein results from TCRdb running MiXCR on the 5' RACE reads. The sample has about 44,000 distinct CDR3 sequences, 20% to 25% seen once; the top ten hold roughly 4.6%. The input for sequencing was whole blood, taken at baseline. The chain links TRBV12-3 or TRBV12-4 to TRBJ1-2, with 8 bases aligning to TRBD1. The sequence derives from an adult who was a healthcare worker with PCR-confirmed SARS-CoV-2 infection or an uninfected control (not recorded which). The CDR3 DNA reads TGTGCCAGCAGTAGGACAGGGAATGTAAATGGCTACACCTTC. Its protein is CASSRTGNVNGYTF.